The entry below describes one T cell receptor beta chain. The data originate from a study of blood T cell repertoires in COVID-19. Assay used: immunoSEQ multiplex PCR; TCRdb lists only in-frame clones, some missing. The sample lists about 260,000 clones, around 87% seen once, with 2% to 2.5% in the top ten. Residents of 24 US areas, aged roughly 18 to 89 years, made up the participants. This CDR3 has 15 residues. J gave up 10 bases and V 5 bases, and 9 bases lay outside the gene matches. Germline lookup yields CDR1 LNHDA and CDR2 SQIVND (reference sequence). The J gene is TRBJ2-1, the V gene TRBV19; TRBD2 aligns across 12 bases. The clonotype originates from a woman under 30 who had recovered from COVID-19. The source material was PBMCs or T cells enriched from blood (not recorded which). The CDR3: CASSPSSGGVWEQFF. CDR3 nucleotide sequence: TGTGCCAGTAGTCCCTCTAGCGGGGGGGTTTGGGAGCAGTTCTTC.